Listed below are T cell receptor beta chains from one sample, sequenced in a study of blood T cell repertoires in COVID-19. The table came from immunoSEQ multiplex PCR; TCRdb's copy has only in-frame clones and leaves some out. The table lists around 160,000 clones, around nine tenths of them singletons. Sequenced: PBMCs or T cells enriched from blood (not recorded which). The receptors here all came from a woman in her twenties or thirties with acute COVID-19. Each CDR3 is given with its conserved first and last residue. D genes are given only for firm matches. Only some rows state a clone size, as once, few, many or a class for expanded clones.

CDR3,DNA,J,size,V,D
CASSPPGQEWITIYF,TGTGCCAGCTCGCCTCCGGGACAAGAATGGATCACCATATATTTT,TRBJ1-3,NA,TRBV18,NA
CASRGTPSGETQYF,TGTGCCAGCAGAGGGACACCCTCTGGAGAGACCCAGTACTTC,TRBJ2-5,NA,TRBV2,NA
CASSLRFDRTNEKLFF,TGTGCCAGCAGCCTACGCTTTGACAGAACTAATGAAAAACTGTTTTTT,TRBJ1-4,NA,TRBV7-9,NA
CASSSPWDRSYDTEAFF,TGTGCCAGCAGCTCGCCTTGGGACAGGTCTTATGATACTGAAGCTTTCTTT,TRBJ1-1,few,TRBV5-4,TRBD1
CASSIDRTQETQYF,TGTGCCAGTAGTATAGATCGTACTCAAGAGACCCAGTACTTC,TRBJ2-5,NA,TRBV19,NA
CASSQDFGGSSYNEQFF,TGTGCCAGCAGCCAAGATTTTGGGGGGAGCTCCTACAATGAGCAGTTCTTC,TRBJ2-1,few,TRBV4-2,NA
CASSQVLREGLHEQYF,TGTGCCAGCAGCCAAGTTTTGCGGGAGGGCCTCCACGAGCAGTACTTC,TRBJ2-7,NA,TRBV3-1/TRBV3-2,TRBD2
CASSTLAGDGYEQYF,TGTGCCAGCAGCACACTAGCGGGAGATGGGTACGAGCAGTACTTC,TRBJ2-7,NA,TRBV11-2,TRBD2
CASSLAPSGVYEQYF,TGCGCCAGCAGCTTGGCACCTAGCGGGGTCTACGAGCAGTACTTC,TRBJ2-7,NA,TRBV5-1,TRBD2
CAGGAGGPDTQYF,TGTGCCGGAGGGGCGGGAGGGCCAGATACGCAGTATTTT,TRBJ2-3,NA,TRBV6-5,TRBD2
CASSDLINYGYTF,TGCGCCAGCAGCGACTTAATTAACTATGGCTACACCTTC,TRBJ1-2,few,TRBV4-1,NA
CAWSPPTATYEQYF,TGTGCCTGGAGCCCACCGACTGCGACCTACGAGCAGTACTTC,TRBJ2-7,NA,TRBV30,NA
CASTRTGSTDTQYF,TGTGCCAGCACCCGGACAGGGAGCACAGATACGCAGTATTTT,TRBJ2-3,NA,TRBV6-5,TRBD1
CASSLLGSAGELFF,TGTGCCAGCAGTTTATTGGGCTCCGCCGGGGAGCTGTTTTTT,TRBJ2-2,once,TRBV27,NA
CASTLGQNSGNTIYF,TGTGCCAGCACCTTAGGACAGAACTCTGGAAACACCATATATTTT,TRBJ1-3,NA,TRBV7-2,NA
CASSQDQGSSGYTF,TGTGCCAGCAGCCAAGATCAGGGGAGTTCCGGCTACACCTTC,TRBJ1-2,few,TRBV3-1/TRBV3-2,NA
CAITEHLNYGYTF,TGTGCCATCACGGAGCACCTAAACTATGGCTACACCTTC,TRBJ1-2,NA,TRBV10-3,NA
CASGARGYEQYF,TGTGCCAGCGGCGCCAGGGGGTACGAGCAGTACTTC,TRBJ2-7,NA,TRBV6-5,TRBD1
CASSPDSRGNNEQFF,TGTGCCAGTAGTCCAGACTCCCGGGGAAACAATGAGCAGTTCTTC,TRBJ2-1,NA,TRBV19,NA
CASSIAGTDFYEQYF,TGTGCCAGCAGCATCGCCGGGACAGACTTCTACGAGCAGTACTTC,TRBJ2-7,NA,TRBV7-2,TRBD1
CATSDPPGTGERETQYF,TGTGCCACCAGTGATCCGCCCGGGACAGGGGAACGAGAGACCCAGTACTTC,TRBJ2-5,NA,TRBV24-1,TRBD1
CASSLSYGYTF,TGTGCCAGCAGTCTTTCTTATGGCTACACCTTC,TRBJ1-2,NA,TRBV28,NA
CASSLGVLGQGYGYTF,TGTGCCAGCAGCTTGGGGGTTCTAGGACAGGGCTATGGCTACACCTTC,TRBJ1-2,NA,TRBV5-6,TRBD1
CATRQGLRGEAFF,TGTGCCACCAGGCAGGGTCTGAGGGGGGAAGCTTTCTTT,TRBJ1-1,once,TRBV28,NA
CASSEGRASGNTIYF,TGTGCCAGCAGTGAAGGCAGGGCCTCTGGAAACACCATATATTTT,TRBJ1-3,NA,TRBV2,NA
CASNPLWTGKNTEAFF,TGTGCCAGCAACCCACTATGGACGGGGAAGAACACTGAAGCTTTCTTT,TRBJ1-1,NA,TRBV14,NA
CASSQERWDRPYGYTF,TGTGCCAGCAGCCAAGAAAGGTGGGACAGGCCCTATGGCTACACCTTC,TRBJ1-2,NA,TRBV3-1/TRBV3-2,TRBD1
CATYRAAYNEQFF,TGTGCCACCTATCGAGCTGCCTACAATGAGCAGTTCTTC,TRBJ2-1,NA,TRBV27,NA
CASSQELGAGDHNEQFF,TGCGCCAGCAGCCAAGAGCTTGGAGCGGGGGATCACAATGAGCAGTTCTTC,TRBJ2-1,once,TRBV4-3,TRBD2
CASSVAGEGNTEAFF,TGTGCCAGCAGCGTGGCAGGGGAGGGGAACACTGAAGCTTTCTTT,TRBJ1-1,NA,TRBV27,NA
CASGDRGTNEKLFF,TGTGCCAGCGGGGACAGGGGCACTAATGAAAAACTGTTTTTT,TRBJ1-4,NA,TRBV19,TRBD1
CASKRDRGSSGANVLTF,TGTGCCAGCAAACGGGACAGGGGGAGCTCTGGGGCCAACGTCCTGACTTTC,TRBJ2-6,NA,TRBV28,TRBD1
CASSDSAYNEQFF,TGTGCCAGCAGTGACTCCGCGTACAATGAGCAGTTCTTC,TRBJ2-1,NA,TRBV6-4,NA
CAWSVFEQYF,TGTGCCTGGAGTGTCTTCGAGCAGTACTTC,TRBJ2-7,NA,TRBV30,NA
CASTLTGASYEQYF,TGTGCCAGCACACTGACAGGGGCCTCCTACGAGCAGTACTTC,TRBJ2-7,NA,TRBV28,TRBD1
CASSLTGQENTEAFF,TGTGCCAGCAGCTTAACGGGACAGGAAAACACTGAAGCTTTCTTT,TRBJ1-1,NA,TRBV7-3,TRBD1
CASSAGTSGQETQYF,TGTGCCAGCAGCGCCGGGACTAGCGGCCAAGAGACCCAGTACTTC,TRBJ2-5,NA,TRBV9,TRBD2
CASSRHSGLETQYF,TGTGCCAGCAGCAGACATAGCGGGTTGGAGACCCAGTACTTC,TRBJ2-5,NA,TRBV28,TRBD2
CASSFIGYTF,TGTGCCAGCAGTTTTATTGGCTACACCTTC,TRBJ1-2,NA,TRBV28,NA
CSVGGAPGEKLFF,TGCAGCGTTGGCGGAGCTCCGGGGGAAAAACTGTTTTTT,TRBJ1-4,NA,TRBV29-1,NA
CASSHLEGDTQYF,TGTGCCAGCAGCCACCTAGAAGGAGATACGCAGTATTTT,TRBJ2-3,once,TRBV3-1/TRBV3-2,NA
CASSSDRLAGVREQFF,TGTGCCAGCAGTTCCGATAGACTAGCGGGAGTACGTGAGCAGTTCTTC,TRBJ2-1,NA,TRBV27,TRBD2
CASSPRGTAGEKLFF,TGTGCCAGCAGTCCACGTGGGACGGCGGGAGAAAAACTGTTTTTT,TRBJ1-4,once,TRBV6-2/TRBV6-3,NA
CASKGLAETYEQYF,TGTGCCAGCAAGGGACTAGCGGAGACCTACGAGCAGTACTTC,TRBJ2-7,NA,TRBV5-6,TRBD2
CAGGGTSATWGTDTQYF,TGTGCCGGGGGGGGGACTAGCGCGACTTGGGGCACAGATACGCAGTATTTT,TRBJ2-3,NA,TRBV30,TRBD2
CASSLTSWGGTEAFF,TGTGCCAGCAGTTTAACAAGTTGGGGAGGCACTGAAGCTTTCTTT,TRBJ1-1,NA,TRBV27,NA
CASGLSTDTQYF,TGTGCCAGCGGCTTGAGCACAGATACGCAGTATTTT,TRBJ2-3,NA,TRBV2,NA
CASSISGSSYNEQFF,TGTGCCAGTAGTATAAGCGGGAGCTCCTACAATGAGCAGTTCTTC,TRBJ2-1,NA,TRBV19,TRBD2
CASSPDSGHSGNTIYF,TGTGCCAGCTCACCTGATTCAGGGCACTCTGGAAACACCATATATTTT,TRBJ1-3,once,TRBV18,NA
CASSTSGSDEQYF,TGTGCCAGCAGTACTAGCGGGAGCGACGAGCAGTACTTC,TRBJ2-7,NA,TRBV2,TRBD2